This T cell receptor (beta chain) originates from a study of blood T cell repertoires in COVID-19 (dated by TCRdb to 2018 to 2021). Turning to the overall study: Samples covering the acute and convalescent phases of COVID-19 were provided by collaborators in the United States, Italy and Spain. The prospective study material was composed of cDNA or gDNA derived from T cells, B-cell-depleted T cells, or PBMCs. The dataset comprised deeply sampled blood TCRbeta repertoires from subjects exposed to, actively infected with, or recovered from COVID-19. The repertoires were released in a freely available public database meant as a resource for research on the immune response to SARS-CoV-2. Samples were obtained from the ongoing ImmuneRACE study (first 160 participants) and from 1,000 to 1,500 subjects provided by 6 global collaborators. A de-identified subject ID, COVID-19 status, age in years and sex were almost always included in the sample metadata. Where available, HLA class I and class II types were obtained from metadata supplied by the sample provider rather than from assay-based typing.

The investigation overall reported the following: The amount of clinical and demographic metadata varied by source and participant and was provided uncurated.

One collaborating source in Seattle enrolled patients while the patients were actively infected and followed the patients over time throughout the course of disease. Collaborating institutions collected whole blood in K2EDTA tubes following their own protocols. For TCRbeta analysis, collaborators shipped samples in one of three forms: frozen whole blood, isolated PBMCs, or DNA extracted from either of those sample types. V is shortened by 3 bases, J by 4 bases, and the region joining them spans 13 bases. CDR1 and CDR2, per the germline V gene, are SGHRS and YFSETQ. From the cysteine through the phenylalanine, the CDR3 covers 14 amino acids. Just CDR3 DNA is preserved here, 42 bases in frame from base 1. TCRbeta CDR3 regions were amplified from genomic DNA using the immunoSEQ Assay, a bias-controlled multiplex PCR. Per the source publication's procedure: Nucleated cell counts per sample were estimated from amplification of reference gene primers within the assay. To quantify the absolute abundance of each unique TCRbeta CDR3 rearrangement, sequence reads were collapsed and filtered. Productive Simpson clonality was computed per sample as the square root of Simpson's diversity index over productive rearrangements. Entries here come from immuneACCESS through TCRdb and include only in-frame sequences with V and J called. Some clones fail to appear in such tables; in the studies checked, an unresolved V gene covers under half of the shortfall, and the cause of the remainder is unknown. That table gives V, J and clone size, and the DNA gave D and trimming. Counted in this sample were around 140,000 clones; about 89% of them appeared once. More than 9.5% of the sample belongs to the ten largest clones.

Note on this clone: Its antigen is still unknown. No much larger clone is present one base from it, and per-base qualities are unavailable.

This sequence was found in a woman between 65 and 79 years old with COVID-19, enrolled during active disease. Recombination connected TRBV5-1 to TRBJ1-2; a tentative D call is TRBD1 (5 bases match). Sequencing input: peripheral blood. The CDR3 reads CASSSGGGIYGYTF. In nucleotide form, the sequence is TGCGCCAGCAGCTCCGGTGGGGGGATCTATGGCTACACCTTC.